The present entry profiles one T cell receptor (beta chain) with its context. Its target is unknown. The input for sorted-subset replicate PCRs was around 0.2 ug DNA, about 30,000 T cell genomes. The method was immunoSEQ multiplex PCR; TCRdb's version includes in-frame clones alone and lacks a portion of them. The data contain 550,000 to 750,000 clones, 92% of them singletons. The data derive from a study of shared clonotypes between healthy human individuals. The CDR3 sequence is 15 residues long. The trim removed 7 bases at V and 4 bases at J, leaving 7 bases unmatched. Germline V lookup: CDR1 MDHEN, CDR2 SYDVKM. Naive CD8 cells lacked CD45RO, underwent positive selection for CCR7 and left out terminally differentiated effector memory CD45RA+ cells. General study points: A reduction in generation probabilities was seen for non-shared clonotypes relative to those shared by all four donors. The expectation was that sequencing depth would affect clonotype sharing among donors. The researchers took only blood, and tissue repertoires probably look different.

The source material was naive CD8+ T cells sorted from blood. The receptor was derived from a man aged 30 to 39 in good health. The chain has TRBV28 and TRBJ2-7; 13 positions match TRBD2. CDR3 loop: CASIGTSGIPYEQYF. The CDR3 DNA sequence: TGTGCCAGCATTGGGACTAGCGGGATTCCGTACGAGCAGTACTTC.